Reported below is one T cell receptor beta chain. Its target is unknown. This sample stems from a study of early T cells in non-severe SARS-CoV-2 infection. Points from the study as a whole: VDJdb matching skewed toward anti-spike CD8 responses, missing private and CD4 specificities.

The library protocol tagged individual cDNA molecules with unique molecular identifiers. TCRdb reprocessed the 5' RACE reads via MiXCR and lists one record per CDR3 protein. The repertoire has 90,000 to 130,000 distinct CDR3 sequences, 10% to 15% of them found once; the top ten carry approximately 4%. CDR3 length equals 15 residues. V lost 3 bases and J lost 5, with 15 bases in between. Germline V gives CDR1 MNHNS, CDR2 SASEGT. The input for sequencing was whole blood, taken at baseline. This receptor was obtained from an adult who was a healthcare worker with PCR-confirmed SARS-CoV-2 infection or an uninfected control (not recorded which). V and J are TRBV6-1 and TRBJ2-3; the D gene could be TRBD1 or TRBD2 (6 bases each). The CDR3 DNA reads as TGTGCCAGCAGTGAGGAGGGGGGACTGCTAGATACGCAGTATTTT. Its translation: CASSEEGGLLDTQYF.